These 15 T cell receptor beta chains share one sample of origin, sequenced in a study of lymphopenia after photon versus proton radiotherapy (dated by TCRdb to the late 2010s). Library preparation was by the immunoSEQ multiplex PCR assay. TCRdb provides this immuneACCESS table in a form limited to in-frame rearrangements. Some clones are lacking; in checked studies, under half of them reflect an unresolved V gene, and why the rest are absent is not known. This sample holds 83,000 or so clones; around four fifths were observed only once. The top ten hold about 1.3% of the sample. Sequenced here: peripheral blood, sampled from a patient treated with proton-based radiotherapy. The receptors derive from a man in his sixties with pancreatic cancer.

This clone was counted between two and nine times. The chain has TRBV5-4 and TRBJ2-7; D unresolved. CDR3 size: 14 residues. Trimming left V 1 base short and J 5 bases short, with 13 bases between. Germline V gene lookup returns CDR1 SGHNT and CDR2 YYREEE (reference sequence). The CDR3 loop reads CASSLWGKVDEQYF. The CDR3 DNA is TGTGCCAGCAGCTTGTGGGGAAAAGTAGACGAGCAGTACTTC.

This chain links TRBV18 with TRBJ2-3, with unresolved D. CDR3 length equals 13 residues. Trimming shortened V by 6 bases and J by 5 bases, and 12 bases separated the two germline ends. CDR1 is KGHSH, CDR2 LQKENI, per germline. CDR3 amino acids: CASSLISVDTQYF. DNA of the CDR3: TGTGCCAGCTCGCTAATCTCCGTAGATACGCAGTATTTT.

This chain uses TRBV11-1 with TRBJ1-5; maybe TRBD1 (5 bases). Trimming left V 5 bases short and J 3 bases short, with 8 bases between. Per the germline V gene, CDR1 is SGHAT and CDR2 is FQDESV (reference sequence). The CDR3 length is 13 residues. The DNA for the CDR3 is TGTGCCAGCAGCCAGACAGTCAATCAGCCCCAGCATTTT. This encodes CASSQTVNQPQHF.

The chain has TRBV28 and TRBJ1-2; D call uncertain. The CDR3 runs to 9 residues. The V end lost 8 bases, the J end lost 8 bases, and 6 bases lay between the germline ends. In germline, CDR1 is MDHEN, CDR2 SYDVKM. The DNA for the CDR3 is TGTGCCAGCGGTTCGGGCTACACCTTC. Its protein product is CASGSGYTF.

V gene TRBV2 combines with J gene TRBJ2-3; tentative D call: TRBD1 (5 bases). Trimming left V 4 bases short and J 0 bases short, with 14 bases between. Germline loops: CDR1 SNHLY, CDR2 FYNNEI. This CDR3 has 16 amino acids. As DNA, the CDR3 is TGTGCCAGCAGTGGAACCGGACATGGGAGCACAGATACGCAGTATTTT. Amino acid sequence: CASSGTGHGSTDTQYF.

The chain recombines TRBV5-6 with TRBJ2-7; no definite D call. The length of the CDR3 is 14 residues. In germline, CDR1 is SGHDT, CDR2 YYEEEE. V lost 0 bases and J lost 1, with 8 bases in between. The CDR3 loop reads CASSLGRPSYEQYF. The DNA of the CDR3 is TGTGCCAGCAGCTTGGGGCGGCCATCCTACGAGCAGTACTTC.

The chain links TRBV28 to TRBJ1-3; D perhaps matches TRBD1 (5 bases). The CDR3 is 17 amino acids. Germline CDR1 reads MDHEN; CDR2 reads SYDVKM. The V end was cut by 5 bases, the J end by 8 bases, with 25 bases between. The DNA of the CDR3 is TGTGCCAGCAGTGCTGAACCCGGGGGGGTCGGAAGAGACACCATATATTTT. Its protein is CASSAEPGGVGRDTIYF.

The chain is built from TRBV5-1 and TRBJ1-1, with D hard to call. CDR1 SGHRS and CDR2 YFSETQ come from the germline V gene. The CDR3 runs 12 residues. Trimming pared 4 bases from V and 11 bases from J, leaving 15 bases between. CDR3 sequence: CASSPDGWWAFF. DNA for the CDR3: TGCGCCAGCAGCCCTGACGGATGGTGGGCTTTCTTT. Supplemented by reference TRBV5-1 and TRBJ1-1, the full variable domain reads KAGVTQTPRYLIKTRGQQVTLSCSPISGHRSVSWYQQTPGQGLQFLFEYFSETQRNKGNFPGRFSGRQFSNSRSEMNVSTLELGDSALYLCASSPDGWWAFFGQGTRLTVV.

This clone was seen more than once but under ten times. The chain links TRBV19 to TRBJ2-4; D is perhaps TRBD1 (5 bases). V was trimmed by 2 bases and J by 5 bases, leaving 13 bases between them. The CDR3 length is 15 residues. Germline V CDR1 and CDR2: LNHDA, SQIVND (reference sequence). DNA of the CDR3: TGTGCCAGTAGTATACCCCAGGGATTGGAAAACATTCAGTACTTC. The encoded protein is CASSIPQGLENIQYF. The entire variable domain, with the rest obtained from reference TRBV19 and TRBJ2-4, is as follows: DGGITQSPKYLFRKEGQNVTLSCEQNLNHDAMYWYRQDPGQGLRLIYYSQIVNDFQKGDIAEGYSVSREKKESFPLTVTSAQKNPTAFYLCASSIPQGLENIQYFGAGTRLSVL.

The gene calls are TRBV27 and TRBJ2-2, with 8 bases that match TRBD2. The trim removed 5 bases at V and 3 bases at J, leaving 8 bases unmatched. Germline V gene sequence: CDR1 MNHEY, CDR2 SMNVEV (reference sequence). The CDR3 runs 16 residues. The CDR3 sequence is CASSLTSGSYTGELFF. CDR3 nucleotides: TGTGCCAGCAGTCTTACTAGCGGAAGTTACACCGGGGAGCTGTTTTTT.

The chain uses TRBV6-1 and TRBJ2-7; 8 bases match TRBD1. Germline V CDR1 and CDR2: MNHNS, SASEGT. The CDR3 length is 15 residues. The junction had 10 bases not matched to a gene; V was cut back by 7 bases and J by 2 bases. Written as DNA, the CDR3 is TGTGCCAGCACCTCAGACAGGGGCGCTACCTACGAGCAGTACTTC. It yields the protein CASTSDRGATYEQYF.

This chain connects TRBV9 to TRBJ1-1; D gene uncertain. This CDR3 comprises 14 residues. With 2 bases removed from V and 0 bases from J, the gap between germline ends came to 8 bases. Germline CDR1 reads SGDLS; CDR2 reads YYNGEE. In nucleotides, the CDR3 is TGTGCCAGCAGCGTCACGGACGTGAACACTGAAGCTTTCTTT. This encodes CASSVTDVNTEAFF.

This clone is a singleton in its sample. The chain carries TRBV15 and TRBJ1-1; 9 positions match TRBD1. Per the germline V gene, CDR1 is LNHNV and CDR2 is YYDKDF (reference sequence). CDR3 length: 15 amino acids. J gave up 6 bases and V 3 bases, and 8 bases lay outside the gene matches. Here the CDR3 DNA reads TGTGCCACCAGCAGGAAGGAGACAGGGGGGCCTGAAGCTTTCTTT. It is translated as CATSRKETGGPEAFF.

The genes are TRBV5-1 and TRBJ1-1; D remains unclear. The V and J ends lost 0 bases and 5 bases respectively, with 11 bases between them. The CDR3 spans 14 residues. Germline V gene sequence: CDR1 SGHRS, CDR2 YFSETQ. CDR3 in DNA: TGCGCCAGCAGCTTGGATGGGGTTCTAACTGAAGCTTTCTTT. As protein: CASSLDGVLTEAFF.

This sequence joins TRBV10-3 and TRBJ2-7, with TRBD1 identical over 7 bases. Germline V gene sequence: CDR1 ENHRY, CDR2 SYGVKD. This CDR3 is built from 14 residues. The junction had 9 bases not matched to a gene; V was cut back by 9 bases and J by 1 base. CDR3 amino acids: CAMAETGSSYEQYF. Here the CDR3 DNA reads TGTGCCATGGCCGAGACAGGGTCTTCCTACGAGCAGTACTTC.